This T cell receptor beta chain was documented in a study of human T cells and chemical hapten exposure. The sample's time point: healthy volunteer bleed at 6 weeks. It was unfractionated whole blood from which total RNA was extracted. This clonotype was seen once. TCRdb re-derived calls from the RACE reads in MiXCR, one entry per CDR3 protein. The table lists 70,000 to 85,000 distinct CDR3 sequences, about 8.6% of them singletons, with 1.5% to 1.7% in the top ten. CDR1 is SEHNR and CDR2 is FQNEAQ in the germline V gene (reference sequence). Trimming pared 1 base from V and 6 bases from J, leaving 15 bases between. The CDR3 is made up of 15 amino acids.

Sequencing was done on a sample of whole blood. The J gene is TRBJ1-1, the V gene TRBV7-9, with D unresolved. The clonotype originates from a male donor in good health. Some clones in this sample may be carry-over from other donors' samples. CDR3 sequence (DNA): TGTGCCAGCAGCTTAGAGGCAGGCCGGGGTGCTGAAGCTTTCTTT. Amino acid sequence: CASSLEAGRGAEAFF. The variable domain in full, completed from reference TRBV7-9 and TRBJ1-1, reads DTGVSQNPRHKITKRGQNVTFRCDPISEHNRLYWYRQTLGQGPEFLTYFQNEAQLEKSRLLSDRFSAERPKGSFSTLEIQRTEQGDSAMYLCASSLEAGRGAEAFFGQGTRLTVV.